The 20 T cell receptor beta chains listed next were all sequenced from one sample in a study of blood T cell repertoires in COVID-19. TCRdb's table, derived via immunoSEQ multiplex PCR, lists solely in-frame clones and lacks some. Seen here are over 200,000 clones, around 83% observed once, and the top ten hold around 7.9%. The sequencing input was peripheral blood. The receptors were gathered from a man aged 40-55 years with active or convalescent COVID-19.

Details on this clone: A much larger clone is a single base away; this may be a read error. The J gene is TRBJ1-5, the V gene TRBV9; 9 positions agree with TRBD1. The CDR3 totals 15 residues. The J segment lost 4 bases and the V segment lost 4 bases, leaving 6 bases of the junction unmatched. The germline V gene has CDR1 SGDLS and CDR2 YYNGEE. CDR3 protein: CASSLGGTGNQPQHF. In nucleotides, the CDR3 is TGTGCCAGCAGCCTAGGGGGGACAGGGAATCAGCCCCAGCATTTT.

The chain couples TRBV30 to TRBJ2-7, with D tentatively TRBD2 (7 bases). V was trimmed by 4 bases and J by 0 bases, leaving 13 bases between them. The CDR3 is made up of 14 amino acids. CDR1 is GTSNPN, CDR2 SVGIG, per germline (reference sequence). The CDR3 sequence: CAWTWGGGSYEQYF. The DNA of the CDR3 is TGTGCCTGGACCTGGGGGGGCGGCTCCTACGAGCAGTACTTC.

The V call is TRBV24-1, the J call TRBJ1-5; D uncertain. CDR3 length equals 12 residues. Germline V lookup: CDR1 KGHDR, CDR2 SFDVKD. The V end lost 3 bases, the J end lost 7 bases, and 6 bases lay between the germline ends. CDR3 bases: TGTGCCACCAGTGATGCCGGGCAGCCCCAGCATTTT. Residues: CATSDAGQPQHF.

The chain joins TRBV2 to TRBJ2-3; D remains ambiguous. Germline assignment: CDR1 SNHLY and CDR2 FYNNEI. V was shortened by 2 bases and J by 4 bases, with 4 bases between the two germline ends. The CDR3 contains 12 residues. The CDR3 sequence: CASSEQADTQYF. CDR3 sequence (DNA): TGTGCCAGCAGTGAACAGGCAGATACGCAGTATTTT.

This sequence joins TRBV3-1 (or the pseudogene TRBV3-2) and TRBJ2-3; D remains ambiguous. Germline assignment: CDR1 LGHDT and CDR2 YNNKEL (reference sequence). V was clipped by 0 bases and J by 3 bases, with 7 bases between them. The CDR3 consists of 14 residues. DNA of the CDR3: TGTGCCAGCAGCCAAGATGTCGGTACAGATACGCAGTATTTT. This sequence encodes CASSQDVGTDTQYF.

V usage is TRBV7-9 and J usage is TRBJ2-7; 8 bases are a match to TRBD1. Germline loops: CDR1 SEHNR, CDR2 FQNEAQ (reference sequence). This CDR3 is 15 amino acids long. With 4 bases clipped from V and 7 bases from J, the junction kept 12 bases outside the gene matches. In nucleotides, the CDR3 is TGTGCCAGCAGCTGGTTGGGGACAGGATCCCAGGAGCAGTACTTC. Protein: CASSWLGTGSQEQYF.

The chain combines TRBV24-1 with TRBJ1-2, with 8 bases aligning to TRBD1. Germline CDR1 KGHDR, CDR2 SFDVKD. The CDR3 totals 16 residues. V shed 7 bases and J 4 bases; nucleotides not matched to a gene: 13. CDR3 residues: CATSASPTGQVYGYTF. The CDR3 DNA reads TGTGCCACCAGCGCCTCTCCCACGGGACAGGTCTATGGCTACACCTTC.

This chain joins TRBV5-1 and TRBJ2-1; TRBD1 is a possible D gene (6 bases). V was clipped by 4 bases and J by 8 bases, with 13 bases between them. This CDR3 comprises 13 residues. Germline lookup yields CDR1 SGHRS and CDR2 YFSETQ. The CDR3 loop reads CASSGGLWDEQFF. In DNA form, the CDR3 reads TGCGCCAGCAGCGGGGGCCTTTGGGATGAGCAGTTCTTC. Using reference TRBV5-1 and TRBJ2-1 for the parts outside the CDR3, the full variable domain is KAGVTQTPRYLIKTRGQQVTLSCSPISGHRSVSWYQQTPGQGLQFLFEYFSETQRNKGNFPGRFSGRQFSNSRSEMNVSTLELGDSALYLCASSGGLWDEQFFGPGTRLTVL.

This clone was seen once. The chain uses TRBV30 and TRBJ2-1; 11 positions match TRBD2. Germline lookup yields CDR1 GTSNPN and CDR2 SVGIG (reference sequence). V was pared by 2 bases and J by 6 bases, with 6 bases of the junction left unmatched. This CDR3 has 15 residues. As DNA, the CDR3 is TGTGCCTGGAGTCGTCTAGCGGGGGGCACCAATGAGCAGTTCTTC. Translated, it gives CAWSRLAGGTNEQFF.

V gene TRBV2 combines with J gene TRBJ2-7; TRBD2 agrees at 7 bases. Germline trimming cut 7 bases from V and 7 bases from J; bases unmatched to any gene: 7. The CDR3 has 12 amino acids. CDR1 is SNHLY, CDR2 FYNNEI, per germline. The CDR3 DNA is TGTGCCAGCACCAGGGACTATCAAGAGCAGTACTTC. Its protein is CASTRDYQEQYF.

The V call is TRBV2, the J call TRBJ1-1; weak D call: TRBD1 (6 bases). Germline V gene sequence: CDR1 SNHLY, CDR2 FYNNEI. Trimming shortened V by 9 bases and J by 6 bases, and 20 bases separated the two germline ends. This CDR3 is built from 14 residues. CDR3 in amino acids: CARGAPNGGPEAFF. The CDR3 DNA reads as TGTGCCAGGGGGGCGCCCAACGGGGGGCCTGAAGCTTTCTTT.

The chain links TRBV30 to TRBJ2-7; maybe TRBD1 (5 bases). CDR1 and CDR2 from the germline V gene are GTSNPN and SVGIG (reference sequence). Trimming took off 3 bases at V and 5 bases at J, with 11 bases between the two ends. This CDR3 has 12 residues. This chain's CDR3 is CAWRTRVNEQYF. The DNA of the CDR3 is TGTGCCTGGAGAACCAGGGTCAACGAGCAGTACTTC.

The chain has TRBV4-2 and TRBJ1-3; 7 nucleotides align to TRBD1. The length of the CDR3 is 15 residues. V lost 5 bases and J lost 2; bases outside the gene matches: 6. CDR1 LGHNA and CDR2 YNFKEQ come from the germline V gene. The CDR3 protein is CASSRFGTAGNTIYF. In DNA form, the CDR3 reads TGTGCCAGCAGCAGATTCGGGACAGCTGGAAACACCATATATTTT.

This rearrangement joins TRBV10-1 to TRBJ2-5; 12 nucleotides agree with TRBD2. With V trimmed by 10 bases and J by 9 bases, 6 bases remained unmatched. CDR3 length: 12 residues. In germline, CDR1 is WNHNN, CDR2 SYGVQD (reference sequence). The DNA of the CDR3 is TGCGCCACCCAACTAGCGGGAGGCCCCCAGTACTTC. Translating gives CATQLAGGPQYF.

The chain carries TRBV28 and TRBJ1-4; D gene uncertain. The CDR3 covers 13 residues. V was clipped by 7 bases and J by 8 bases, with 14 bases between them. Germline V CDR1 and CDR2: MDHEN, SYDVKM. CDR3 sequence (DNA): TGTGCCAGCACTAGGTTATTGGCCGAAAAACTGTTTTTT. This sequence encodes CASTRLLAEKLFF.

The chain carries TRBV7-9 and TRBJ2-5; D is possibly TRBD1 (6 bases). This CDR3 comprises 12 residues. CDR1 and CDR2 (germline): SEHNR, FQNEAQ (reference sequence). Trimming cost V 4 bases and J 9 bases, with 12 bases left between them. The CDR3 sequence: CASSSGQRAQYF. The CDR3 region has the DNA TGTGCCAGCAGCTCAGGACAGAGGGCCCAGTACTTC.

The chain recombines TRBV5-1 with TRBJ1-1; no clear D. Germline V gene data show CDR1 as SGHRS and CDR2 as YFSETQ. The CDR3 contains 13 residues. Trimming pared 2 bases from V and 0 bases from J, leaving 5 bases between. CDR3 DNA: TGCGCCAGCAGCTTTCGGGTGAACACTGAAGCTTTCTTT. Protein sequence: CASSFRVNTEAFF.

V usage is TRBV7-9 and J usage is TRBJ1-3; D is unresolved. Germline assignment: CDR1 SEHNR and CDR2 FQNEAQ (reference sequence). The CDR3 contains 15 residues. The ends were cut back, 1 base at V and 1 base at J, with 8 bases in the middle. The CDR3 DNA reads as TGTGCCAGCAGCTTAGTACTTCTGTCTGGAAACACCATATATTTT. This gives the protein CASSLVLLSGNTIYF.

The gene calls are TRBV7-9 and TRBJ2-2; 11 bases match TRBD2. The germline V gene has CDR1 SEHNR and CDR2 FQNEAQ (reference sequence). There are 17 residues in the CDR3. V lost 2 bases to trimming and J lost 2 bases; unmatched junction nucleotides: 4. In nucleotides, the CDR3 is TGTGCCAGCAGCTTATTGCTAGCGGGAGGCAACACCGGGGAGCTGTTTTTT. Translation gives CASSLLLAGGNTGELFF. Full variable domain (remainder filled in from reference TRBV7-9 and TRBJ2-2): DTGVSQNPRHKITKRGQNVTFRCDPISEHNRLYWYRQTLGQGPEFLTYFQNEAQLEKSRLLSDRFSAERPKGSFSTLEIQRTEQGDSAMYLCASSLLLAGGNTGELFFGEGSRLTVL.

The chain has TRBV5-1 and TRBJ2-3, with TRBD2 matching 11 bases. The V gene's germline CDR1 is SGHRS and CDR2 YFSETQ. J lost 6 bases, V lost 0 bases, and 6 bases had no gene match. The CDR3 consists of 16 residues. The CDR3 nucleotides read TGCGCCAGCAGCTTGGTTAGCGGGGGGGCAGGCGATACGCAGTATTTT. Its translation is CASSLVSGGAGDTQYF.